A single sample gave rise to the 24 T cell receptor beta chains below, sequenced in a study of cytomegalovirus exposure and HLA in healthy donors. The PCR ran on 60 Vbeta and 13 Jbeta primers. Sequencing used immunoSEQ multiplex PCR; TCRdb keeps in-frame clones, though not all of them. The sample lists fewer than 200,000 clones; around 81% were seen once. The sequenced sample was PBMCs. These receptors all come from a woman between 18 and 29 years old in good health and CMV-seropositive.

The chain uses TRBV30 and TRBJ1-1; tentatively, D is TRBD1 (6 bases). Looked up from germline, CDR1 is GTSNPN and CDR2 is SVGIG (reference sequence). V shed 2 bases and J shed 8 bases, with 9 bases lying between them. This CDR3 has 11 residues. CDR3 protein: CAWSSGTEAFF. In DNA, the CDR3 is TGTGCCTGGAGTTCCGGGACAGAAGCTTTCTTT.

This clone turned up a few times. The rearrangement links TRBV5-1 to TRBJ2-1; 9 nucleotides align to TRBD2. The CDR3 spans 14 residues. CDR1 and CDR2 (germline): SGHRS, YFSETQ. Trimming at V came to 5 bases and at J to 8 bases, leaving 8 bases not matched to a gene. In DNA, the CDR3 is TGCGCCAGCAGGAGAGCTAGCGGGGTGGATGAGCAGTTCTTC. Amino acids: CASRRASGVDEQFF. Complete variable domain (other parts from reference TRBV5-1 and TRBJ2-1): KAGVTQTPRYLIKTRGQQVTLSCSPISGHRSVSWYQQTPGQGLQFLFEYFSETQRNKGNFPGRFSGRQFSNSRSEMNVSTLELGDSALYLCASRRASGVDEQFFGPGTRLTVL.

This chain connects TRBV18 to TRBJ1-2; 9 bases fit TRBD1. Germline CDR1 and CDR2: KGHSH and LQKENI. The CDR3 spans 16 residues. The V segment lost 1 base and the J segment 5 bases; nucleotides outside the gene matches: 8. CDR3 nucleotides: TGTGCCAGCTCACCACAATCGACAGGGGGAGGATATGGCTACACCTTC. It is translated as CASSPQSTGGGYGYTF.

The chain links TRBV5-1 to TRBJ1-3; D perhaps matches TRBD1 (6 bases). Per germline, CDR1 SGHRS and CDR2 YFSETQ. The CDR3 has 17 amino acids. The ends were cut back, 1 base at V and 0 bases at J, with 14 bases in the middle. DNA for the CDR3: TGCGCCAGCAGCTTGCTGGACAGTTCCCCCTCTGGAAACACCATATATTTT. This codes for CASSLLDSSPSGNTIYF.

The chain carries TRBV19 and TRBJ1-5; tentatively, D is TRBD1 (5 bases). The CDR3 length is 13 residues. Trimming removed 7 bases at V and 7 bases at J, with 14 bases between. Germline V gene data show CDR1 as LNHDA and CDR2 as SQIVND (reference sequence). The CDR3 sequence: CASTYSGFQPQHF. The DNA of the CDR3 is TGTGCCAGTACCTATTCAGGGTTCCAGCCCCAGCATTTT.

The V and J genes are TRBV7-9 and TRBJ2-7; D perhaps matches TRBD1 (5 bases). The germline V and J ends were trimmed by 1 base and 1 base, with 5 bases remaining between them. This CDR3 has 13 amino acids. From germline, CDR1 is SEHNR and CDR2 FQNEAQ (reference sequence). CDR3 loop: CASSLDRSYEQYF. DNA for the CDR3: TGTGCCAGCAGCTTAGACAGGTCCTACGAGCAGTACTTC.

The chain employs TRBV30 and TRBJ2-1; a possible D gene is TRBD1 (6 bases). V lost 5 bases to trimming and J lost 8 bases, with 19 bases between them. The germline gives CDR1 GTSNPN, CDR2 SVGIG (reference sequence). The CDR3 length is 14 residues. The CDR3, as DNA: TGTGCCTGGGGCCCGGGGCGACCAGGGGATGAGCAGTTCTTC. This codes for CAWGPGRPGDEQFF.

The chain uses TRBV19 and TRBJ2-1; 15 bases match TRBD2. The J segment lost 0 bases and the V segment lost 1 base, leaving 10 bases of the junction unmatched. The germline V gene has CDR1 LNHDA and CDR2 SQIVND (reference sequence). The CDR3 runs 21 residues. The CDR3 DNA sequence: TGTGCCAGTAGTATAGGGGGCTCCGGGACTAGCGGGGGGAGCTCCTACAATGAGCAGTTCTTC. Protein product: CASSIGGSGTSGGSSYNEQFF.

This chain joins TRBV27 and TRBJ2-1; 7 bases are shared with TRBD1. V gave up 7 bases and J gave up 10 bases; unmatched junction bases: 10. The CDR3 consists of 13 residues. Germline V gene lookup returns CDR1 MNHEY and CDR2 SMNVEV (reference sequence). CDR3 sequence (DNA): TGTGCCAGCAAGGGCAGGGGGAGAGGCGAGCAGTTCTTC. Translated: CASKGRGRGEQFF.

The chain combines TRBV5-4 with TRBJ2-3; 7 bases line up with TRBD2. The junction had 6 bases not matched to a gene; V was cut back by 1 base and J by 4 bases. Germline V gene lookup returns CDR1 SGHNT and CDR2 YYREEE (reference sequence). The CDR3 extends over 15 amino acids. The CDR3 protein is CASSLQRGGADTQYF. CDR3 DNA sequence: TGTGCCAGCAGCTTGCAGCGGGGAGGGGCAGATACGCAGTATTTT.

The chain links TRBV5-4 to TRBJ2-7; TRBD1 agrees at 7 bases. This CDR3 is built from 16 residues. Germline V CDR1 and CDR2: SGHNT, YYREEE (reference sequence). J lost 4 bases, V lost 1 base, and 11 bases had no gene match. This CDR3 reads CASSLLPQGKVYEQYF. DNA of the CDR3: TGTGCCAGCAGCTTGCTCCCACAGGGGAAAGTGTACGAGCAGTACTTC.

V is TRBV19 and J is TRBJ2-1, with a tentative D call TRBD1 (7 bases). Germline CDR1 LNHDA, CDR2 SQIVND (reference sequence). Trimming took 7 bases from V and 5 from J, leaving 18 bases between them. CDR3 length: 15 amino acids. CDR3 amino acids: CASTPGGTDHNEQFF. The CDR3 DNA reads TGTGCCAGTACCCCTGGGGGGACAGACCACAATGAGCAGTTCTTC.

This clone was observed a few times. J is TRBJ1-3 and V is TRBV29-1; tentatively, D is TRBD1 (5 bases). V lost 6 bases and J lost 3, with 12 bases in between. CDR3 size: 13 residues. Germline V gives CDR1 SQVTM, CDR2 ANQGSEA. CDR3 sequence reads: CSVADSIGNTIYF. The CDR3 nucleotides read TGCAGCGTCGCAGACAGTATTGGAAACACCATATATTTT. Complete variable domain (other parts from reference TRBV29-1 and TRBJ1-3): SAVISQKPSRDICQRGTSLTIQCQVDSQVTMMFWYRQQPGQSLTLIATANQGSEATYESGFVIDKFPISRPNLTFSTLTVSNMSPEDSSIYLCSVADSIGNTIYFGEGSWLTVV.

The chain carries TRBV10-1 and TRBJ2-1; D remains unclear. CDR1 and CDR2 from the germline V gene are WNHNN and SYGVQD (reference sequence). CDR3 length: 16 residues. The V end lost 0 bases, the J end lost 3 bases, and 12 bases lay between the germline ends. This CDR3 is CASSESSEAYYNEQFF. CDR3 DNA sequence: TGCGCCAGCAGTGAGTCATCCGAGGCGTACTACAATGAGCAGTTCTTC.

This sequence joins TRBV5-1 and TRBJ2-5, with D possibly TRBD1 on 5 matching bases. The CDR3 is 14 amino acids. Germline CDR1 is SGHRS and CDR2 is YFSETQ. The ends were cut back, 2 bases at V and 9 bases at J, with 17 bases in the middle. The CDR3 loop reads CASSFLWAGWAQYF. In nucleotides, the CDR3 is TGCGCCAGCAGCTTTTTGTGGGCAGGGTGGGCCCAGTACTTC.

J is TRBJ1-2 and V is TRBV6-1; D might be TRBD1 (6 bases). V shed 0 bases and J shed 4 bases, with 15 bases lying between them. The germline gives CDR1 MNHNS, CDR2 SASEGT. The CDR3 extends over 16 amino acids. CDR3 DNA sequence: TGTGCCAGCAGTGAAGCAATCGGGGGGCAAGGCTATGGCTACACCTTC. Translated, it gives CASSEAIGGQGYGYTF.

The V and J genes are TRBV10-3 and TRBJ2-1; 7 positions agree with TRBD2. CDR3 length equals 16 residues. J lost 0 bases, V lost 4 bases, and 6 bases had no gene match. The V gene's germline CDR1 is ENHRY and CDR2 SYGVKD. DNA of the CDR3: TGTGCCATCAGTGGGAACCAGCGGGGCTCCTACAATGAGCAGTTCTTC. Its protein is CAISGNQRGSYNEQFF.

The chain combines TRBV5-1 with TRBJ2-5; D remains unclear. The V end was cut by 0 bases, the J end by 5 bases, with 11 bases between. The CDR3 is made up of 14 amino acids. CDR1 and CDR2 (germline): SGHRS, YFSETQ. In DNA, the CDR3 is TGCGCCAGCAGCTTGGGTCCTGAGGCGGAGACCCAGTACTTC. It encodes CASSLGPEAETQYF. Full variable domain (outside the CDR3, taken from reference TRBV5-1 and TRBJ2-5): KAGVTQTPRYLIKTRGQQVTLSCSPISGHRSVSWYQQTPGQGLQFLFEYFSETQRNKGNFPGRFSGRQFSNSRSEMNVSTLELGDSALYLCASSLGPEAETQYFGPGTRLLVL.

This clone was recorded only once. The chain has TRBV7-2 and TRBJ1-3; 7 bases fit TRBD1. Germline V CDR1 and CDR2: SGHTA, FQGNSA. The length of the CDR3 is 14 residues. J was trimmed by 1 base and V by 3 bases; bases with no gene match: 0. The CDR3 bases are TGTGCCAGCAGCTTGACAGGGTCTGGAAACACCATATATTTT. Translation gives CASSLTGSGNTIYF.

The genes are TRBV4-3 and TRBJ2-5, with TRBD1 identical over 7 bases. In germline, CDR1 is LGHNA, CDR2 YSLEER. J gave up 5 bases and V 0 bases, and 9 bases lay outside the gene matches. The CDR3 totals 16 residues. Here the CDR3 DNA reads TGCGCCAGCAGCCAAGAGATAGACAGGGTGGGGGAGACCCAGTACTTC. This encodes CASSQEIDRVGETQYF.

The chain recombines TRBV6-7 with TRBJ1-1, with TRBD1 matching 7 bases. TRBV6-7 falls under the ORF class, with uncertain function. This CDR3 is built from 14 residues. With 5 bases clipped from V and 6 bases from J, the junction kept 9 bases outside the gene matches. The CDR3 nucleotides read TGTGCCAGCAGTAATGCAGGGGGAACGGCTGAAGCTTTCTTT. Translation gives CASSNAGGTAEAFF.

The chain employs TRBV14 and TRBJ2-2; D is undetermined. The CDR3 extends over 14 amino acids. CDR1 and CDR2 (germline): SGHDN, FVKESK. Trimming took 0 bases from V and 6 from J, leaving 8 bases between them. The CDR3 loop reads CASSQEKWPGELFF. CDR3 in DNA: TGTGCCAGCAGCCAAGAAAAATGGCCCGGGGAGCTGTTTTTT.

The V and J genes are TRBV21-1 and TRBJ1-5. TRBV21-1 is deemed a pseudogene. This CDR3 contains 17 residues. CDR3 nucleotide sequence: TGTGCCAGTCCCGGGACGGGAGGCACCGGGTGGGGTCAGCCCCAGCATTTT. Translating gives CASPGTGGTGWGQPQHF.

CDR3 nucleotides: TGCGCCAGCAGCCAAGACTGGGGGGAGACAGCCAAAAACATTCAGTACTTC. Residues: CASSQDWGETAKNIQYF. The V and J genes are TRBV4-3 and TRBJ2-4, with a possible D match to TRBD2 (6 bases). The CDR3 runs to 17 residues. With 0 bases removed from V and 0 bases from J, the gap between germline ends came to 12 bases. The germline gives CDR1 LGHNA, CDR2 YSLEER.